The entry below describes one T cell receptor beta chain. This specimen comes from a study of CXCR3-negative and CXCR3-positive naive CD8 T cells. The study made its TRB cDNA libraries by 5' RACE, adding UMI labels. TCRdb re-called the 5' RACE reads and catalogs CDR3 proteins one per entry, DNA excluded. Listed are 65,000 to 95,000 distinct CDR3 sequences; roughly 1.4% falls within the top ten. The CDR3 extends over 18 amino acids. From germline, CDR1 is SGHVS and CDR2 FQNEAQ. This receptor was identified in a human donor in good health. Some clones in this sample may be carry-over from other donors' samples. V usage is TRBV7-8 and J usage is TRBJ2-5; TCRdb lists TRBD2, though no DNA is available to test this call. The sequenced sample was naive CXCR3- CD8+ T cells from blood. Subset here: CD45RO-CCR7+CD27+CD95- naive CD8+ T cells lacking CXCR3 (TNR3-). The CDR3 protein is CASSFRRDGTPWVETQYF.